This passage covers 2 T cell receptor beta chains from one sample sequenced in a study of T cell repertoires in cytomegalovirus infection. MiXCR, applied by TCRdb to the reads, yields one record per CDR3 protein. The sample carries about 100,000 distinct CDR3 sequences, around 45% recorded once. These receptors' targets are unknown. The sample in question was CD8+ T cells from cultured PBMCs, obtained from culture after CMV antigen stimulation. These receptors all stem from a human donor in good health (CMV status not recorded). Some clones in this sample may be carry-over from other donors' samples.

The rearrangement links TRBV20-1 to TRBJ2-5; D may be TRBD1 (6 bases). The V and J ends lost 2 bases and 5 bases respectively, with 27 bases between them. CDR3 length: 18 residues. CDR1 is DFQATT, CDR2 SNEGSKA, per germline (reference sequence). CDR3 amino acids: CSARKTILGGAIGETQYF. In DNA form, the CDR3 reads TGCAGTGCTAGAAAGACCATCCTAGGGGGTGCTATAGGGGAGACCCAGTACTTC.

This chain links TRBV2 with TRBJ2-1; 9 bases fit TRBD2. This CDR3 region has 16 residues. Germline V gene sequence: CDR1 SNHLY, CDR2 FYNNEI. With 5 bases clipped from V and 4 bases from J, the junction kept 9 bases outside the gene matches. The CDR3 bases are TGTGCCAGCAGTTCGTTACTAGCGGGTCCATACAATGAGCAGTTCTTC. Translated, it gives CASSSLLAGPYNEQFF. Drawing the rest from reference TRBV2 and TRBJ2-1, the complete variable domain is EPEVTQTPSHQVTQMGQEVILRCVPISNHLYFYWYRQILGQKVEFLVSFYNNEISEKSEIFDDQFSVERPDGSNFTLKIRSTKLEDSAMYFCASSSLLAGPYNEQFFGPGTRLTVL.